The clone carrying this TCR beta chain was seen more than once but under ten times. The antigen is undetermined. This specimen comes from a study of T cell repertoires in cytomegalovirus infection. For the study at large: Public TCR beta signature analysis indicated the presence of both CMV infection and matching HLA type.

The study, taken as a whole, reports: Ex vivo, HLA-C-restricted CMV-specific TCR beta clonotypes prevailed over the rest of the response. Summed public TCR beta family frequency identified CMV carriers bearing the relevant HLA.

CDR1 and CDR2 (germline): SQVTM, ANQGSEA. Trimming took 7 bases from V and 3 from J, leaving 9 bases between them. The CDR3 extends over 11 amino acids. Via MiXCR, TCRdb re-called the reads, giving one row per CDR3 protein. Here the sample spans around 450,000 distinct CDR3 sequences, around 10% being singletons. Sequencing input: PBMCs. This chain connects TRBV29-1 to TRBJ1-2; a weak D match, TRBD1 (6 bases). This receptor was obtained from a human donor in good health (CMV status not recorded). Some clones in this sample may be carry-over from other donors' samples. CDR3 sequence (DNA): TGCAGCGACGGGGGCGACTATGGCTACACCTTC. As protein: CSDGGDYGYTF.